A single sample gave rise to the 13 T cell receptor beta chains below, sequenced in a study of cytomegalovirus exposure and HLA in healthy donors. The PCR ran on 60 Vbeta and 13 Jbeta primers. The table came from immunoSEQ multiplex PCR; TCRdb's copy has only in-frame clones and leaves some out. Of fewer than 200,000 clones in the sample, roughly 80% were seen once. Material for sequencing was PBMCs. Receptors were obtained from a woman aged 30 to 39 in good health and CMV-seropositive.

In its sample, this clone was seen once. The chain carries TRBV28 and TRBJ2-7; 8 nucleotides match TRBD1. After removal of 8 bases from V and 4 bases from J, the junction contained 10 bases not matched to a gene. The CDR3 spans 14 residues. Germline V gives CDR1 MDHEN, CDR2 SYDVKM. As DNA, the CDR3 is TGTGCCAGCGGTCGGACAGGGAAAAGTTACGAGCAGTACTTC. This codes for CASGRTGKSYEQYF.

This clone was recorded once. The rearrangement joins TRBV18 to TRBJ1-3; D is uncertain. Trimming pared 6 bases from V and 2 bases from J, leaving 11 bases between. The germline CDR1 and CDR2 sequences are KGHSH and LQKENI. This CDR3 has 14 residues. DNA of the CDR3: TGTGCCAGCTCTGGTCAGTTGACTGGAAACACCATATATTTT. The encoded protein is CASSGQLTGNTIYF. Together with reference TRBV18 and TRBJ1-3, the CDR3 gives the full variable domain: NAGVMQNPRHLVRRRGQEARLRCSPMKGHSHVYWYRQLPEEGLKFMVYLQKENIIDESGMPKERFSAEFPKEGPSILRIQQVVRGDSAAYFCASSGQLTGNTIYFGEGSWLTVV.

The chain is built from TRBV6-5 and TRBJ2-7, with D perhaps TRBD2 (6 bases). Between the trimmed V and J ends, which lost 7 bases and 3 bases, there was a span of 13 bases. The V gene's germline CDR1 is MNHEY and CDR2 SVGAGI. The CDR3 runs 13 residues. Here the CDR3 reads CASTPRGYYEQYF. The CDR3 DNA reads TGTGCCAGCACCCCTCGGGGGTACTACGAGCAGTACTTC.

The rearrangement joins TRBV7-9 to TRBJ1-4; TRBD1 matches 12 bases. CDR1 is SEHNR and CDR2 is FQNEAQ in the germline V gene (reference sequence). Unmatched junction bases numbered 10, after V lost 4 bases and J lost 7 bases. The CDR3 covers 17 residues. The CDR3 protein is CASSSGTGGGFAEKLFF. In DNA, the CDR3 is TGTGCCAGCAGCTCCGGGACAGGGGGCGGATTTGCTGAAAAACTGTTTTTT.

This clone was observed a few times. The chain uses TRBV9 and TRBJ1-3; no definite D call. V dropped 0 bases and J dropped 2 bases, with 6 bases sitting between them. CDR1 is SGDLS, CDR2 YYNGEE, per germline. This CDR3 is 14 amino acids long. The CDR3 here is CASSVEGAGNTIYF. The CDR3 region has the DNA TGTGCCAGCAGCGTAGAGGGAGCTGGAAACACCATATATTTT. Looking up the rest from reference TRBV9 and TRBJ1-3 gives the full variable domain: DSGVTQTPKHLITATGQRVTLRCSPRSGDLSVYWYQQSLDQGLQFLIQYYNGEERAKGNILERFSAQQFPDLHSELNLSSLELGDSALYFCASSVEGAGNTIYFGEGSWLTVV.

This sequence joins TRBV7-2 and TRBJ2-7, with TRBD1 identical over 11 bases. Germline V gene lookup returns CDR1 SGHTA and CDR2 FQGNSA. J gave up 3 bases and V 7 bases, and 8 bases lay outside the gene matches. The CDR3 has 15 residues. CDR3 sequence reads: CASTRAGTGGYEQYF. The CDR3 DNA reads as TGTGCCAGCACCCGCGCCGGGACAGGGGGCTACGAGCAGTACTTC.

This clone came up a few times. This chain connects TRBV5-1 to TRBJ2-7; 7 nucleotides match TRBD1. The CDR3 has 16 amino acids. The J segment lost 1 base and the V segment lost 7 bases, leaving 14 bases of the junction unmatched. The germline CDR1 and CDR2 sequences are SGHRS and YFSETQ. For the CDR3, the DNA is TGCGCCAGCCACTCCAATACAGGGGTTTCTTCCTACGAGCAGTACTTC. Translating it yields CASHSNTGVSSYEQYF.

The chain combines TRBV9 with TRBJ1-1; maybe TRBD1 (5 bases). CDR1 is SGDLS and CDR2 is YYNGEE in the germline V gene. The CDR3 loop spans 17 amino acids. V was clipped by 0 bases and J by 7 bases, with 22 bases between them. Here the CDR3 reads CASSVASVRGPGGEAFF. CDR3 DNA: TGTGCCAGCAGCGTAGCGAGTGTAAGGGGCCCGGGAGGTGAAGCTTTCTTT.

This chain connects TRBV5-1 to TRBJ1-1; 7 bases align to TRBD1. The CDR3 spans 14 residues. The J segment lost 4 bases and the V segment lost 7 bases, leaving 10 bases of the junction unmatched. The germline V gene encodes CDR1 SGHRS and CDR2 YFSETQ. The chain's CDR3 is CASGRQGRGTEAFF. Written as DNA, the CDR3 is TGCGCCAGCGGCAGACAGGGAAGGGGCACTGAAGCTTTCTTT.

This chain uses TRBV7-9 with TRBJ1-2; D is uncertain. Germline values: CDR1 SEHNR, CDR2 FQNEAQ (reference sequence). The V and J ends lost 2 bases and 5 bases respectively, with 12 bases between them. This CDR3 has 14 amino acids. For the CDR3, the DNA is TGTGCCAGCAGCTTATTGGTTACAGTTTATGGCTACACCTTC. Encoded protein: CASSLLVTVYGYTF.

The chain joins TRBV10-3 to TRBJ1-3; 7 bases match TRBD1. The CDR3 is made up of 13 amino acids. In germline, CDR1 is ENHRY, CDR2 SYGVKD. With 8 bases clipped from V and 4 bases from J, the junction kept 5 bases outside the gene matches. Here the CDR3 reads CAIGGQEGNTIYF. For the CDR3, the DNA is TGTGCCATCGGCGGACAGGAGGGAAACACCATATATTTT.

V and J are TRBV7-9 and TRBJ1-3; TRBD1 matches at 8 bases. Unmatched junction bases numbered 3, after V lost 5 bases and J lost 0 bases. The CDR3 has 15 amino acids. Germline CDR1 is SEHNR and CDR2 is FQNEAQ (reference sequence). Here the CDR3 DNA reads TGTGCCAGCAGCCGACAGGGGACCTCTGGAAACACCATATATTTT. Protein: CASSRQGTSGNTIYF.

The chain uses TRBV28 and TRBJ2-7, with TRBD1 matching 7 bases. CDR3 length: 14 amino acids. After removal of 6 bases from V and 3 bases from J, the junction contained 8 bases not matched to a gene. The germline V gene has CDR1 MDHEN and CDR2 SYDVKM. The CDR3 spells CASRPQGVSYEQYF. CDR3 DNA sequence: TGTGCCAGCAGACCCCAGGGGGTTAGCTACGAGCAGTACTTC.